This record looks at one T cell receptor (beta chain) sequence and its context. The source of the sample is a study of blood T cell repertoires in COVID-19. Study in general: Nucleic acid was either cDNA or gDNA, and it came from T cells, B-cell-depleted T cells, or PBMCs.

Per the germline V gene, CDR1 is MGHRA and CDR2 is YSYEKL. This CDR3 has 16 amino acids. The junction had 11 bases not matched to a gene; V was cut back by 2 bases and J by 7 bases. Authors' data handling: Estimation of nucleated cell counts was performed using reference gene primer amplification. Here immunoSEQ multiplex PCR was the method, and the copy in TCRdb shows in-frame clones only, minus some. From that table come the V and J calls and clone size; the DNA was used to work out D and trimming. The sample includes roughly 260,000 clones, roughly 90% of them seen just once. Patients at the Seattle site were enrolled during active infection and followed longitudinally.

The receptor was isolated from a woman aged 25-40 years with COVID-19, enrolled during active disease. Sequences were obtained from peripheral blood. J is TRBJ2-1 and V is TRBV4-1, with 7 bases matching TRBD2. Here the CDR3 DNA reads TGCGCCAGCAGCCAACCCCGCCGCGGGAGTAAGAATGAGCAGTTCTTC. Protein product: CASSQPRRGSKNEQFF.